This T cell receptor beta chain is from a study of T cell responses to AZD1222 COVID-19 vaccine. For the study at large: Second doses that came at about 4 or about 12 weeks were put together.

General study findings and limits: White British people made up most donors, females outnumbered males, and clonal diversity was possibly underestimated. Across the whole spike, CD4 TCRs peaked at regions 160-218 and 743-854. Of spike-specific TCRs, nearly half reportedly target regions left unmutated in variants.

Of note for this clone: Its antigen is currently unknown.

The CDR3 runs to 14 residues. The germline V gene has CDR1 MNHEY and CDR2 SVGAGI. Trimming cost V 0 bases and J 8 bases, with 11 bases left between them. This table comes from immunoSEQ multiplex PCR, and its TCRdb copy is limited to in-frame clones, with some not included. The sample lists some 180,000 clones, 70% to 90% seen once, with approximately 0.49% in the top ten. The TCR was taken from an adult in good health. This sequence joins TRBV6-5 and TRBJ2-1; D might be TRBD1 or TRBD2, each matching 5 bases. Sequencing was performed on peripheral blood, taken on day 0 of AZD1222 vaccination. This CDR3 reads CASSYSTRGDEQFF. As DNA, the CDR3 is TGTGCCAGCAGTTACTCTACGAGAGGGGATGAGCAGTTCTTC.